Following are 27 T cell receptor beta chains from one sample sequenced in a study of blood T cell repertoires in COVID-19 (dated by TCRdb to 2020 to 2021). Preparation of the library involved the immunoSEQ multiplex PCR assay. As stored in TCRdb, this immuneACCESS dataset retains in-frame rearrangements with V and J assigned. A fraction of the clones does not appear; measured against another copy, unresolved V genes explain less than half of the discrepancy, and the remainder lacks a known reason. The sample includes fewer than 85,000 clones, with roughly 77% observed a single time. The ten largest clones take up 35% of the sample. The material sequenced was peripheral blood. These receptors were collected from a woman in her seventies with acute or convalescent COVID-19.

This clone was found once. The V and J genes are TRBV5-6 and TRBJ2-7, with a possible D match to TRBD1 (6 bases). V lost 4 bases and J lost 3, with 14 bases in between. This CDR3 has 14 amino acids. Germline assignment: CDR1 SGHDT and CDR2 YYEEEE. The CDR3 loop reads CASSPQGQDYEQYF. CDR3 bases: TGTGCCAGCAGCCCTCAGGGGCAGGACTACGAGCAGTACTTC.

This clone appeared a few times. The chain uses TRBV6-2 or TRBV6-3 and TRBJ1-5; 9 nucleotides agree with TRBD1. The CDR3 has 18 amino acids. Germline trimming cut 2 bases from V and 0 bases from J; bases unmatched to any gene: 8. Per the germline V gene, CDR1 is MNHEY and CDR2 is SVGEGT. CDR3 protein: CASSYPRTGAYSNQPQHF. CDR3 DNA: TGTGCCAGCAGTTACCCAAGGACAGGGGCTTATAGCAATCAGCCCCAGCATTTT.

The rearrangement joins TRBV12-5 to TRBJ2-5; 9 bases fit TRBD2. Losses at the gene ends were 6 bases for V and 2 bases for J; bases not matched to a gene: 7. The CDR3 consists of 15 residues. Germline V gives CDR1 LGHNT, CDR2 FRNRAP. DNA for the CDR3: TGTGCTAGTGGCTTGAGCGGGGGGTTACAAGAGACCCAGTACTTC. As protein: CASGLSGGLQETQYF.

The chain employs TRBV5-5 and TRBJ2-7; no firm D call. CDR3 length: 13 residues. The V gene's germline CDR1 is SGHKS and CDR2 YYEKEE (reference sequence). V gave up 4 bases and J gave up 2 bases, with 10 bases separating them. The CDR3 region is CASSGTNPYEQYF. In DNA, the CDR3 is TGTGCCAGCAGCGGAACTAACCCCTACGAGCAGTACTTC.

The chain employs TRBV5-5 and TRBJ1-6; TRBD1 agrees at 7 bases. This CDR3 comprises 15 residues. Germline V lookup: CDR1 SGHKS, CDR2 YYEKEE (reference sequence). V was clipped by 2 bases and J by 4 bases; unmatched bases: 3. The chain's CDR3 is CASSFVGQYNSPLHF. The CDR3 bases are TGTGCCAGCAGCTTTGTGGGACAGTATAATTCACCCCTCCACTTT.

This clone was seen ten or more times. The V and J genes are TRBV6-5 and TRBJ1-5, with D possibly matching TRBD1 (6 bases). V was pared by 7 bases and J by 7 bases, with 14 bases between. The CDR3 consists of 13 residues. Germline CDR1 and CDR2: MNHEY and SVGAGI. In DNA, the CDR3 is TGTGCCAGCACACAGGGTTTAGGGCAGCCCCAGCATTTT. This translates into CASTQGLGQPQHF.

The chain employs TRBV7-3 and TRBJ2-7, with D tentatively TRBD2 (5 bases). CDR1 is SGHTA, CDR2 FQGTGA, per germline. This CDR3 is built from 13 residues. V gave up 5 bases and J gave up 7 bases, with 15 bases separating them. DNA of the CDR3: TGTGCCAGCAGCCTCGCGGTCACGGGGGAGCAGTACTTC. This codes for CASSLAVTGEQYF.

The J gene is TRBJ2-5, the V gene TRBV25-1; weak D call: TRBD1 (6 bases). The CDR3 sequence is 15 residues long. The ends were cut back, 0 bases at V and 2 bases at J, with 10 bases in the middle. The germline V gene has CDR1 MGHDK and CDR2 SYGVNS. CDR3 amino acids: CASSEYLGAQETQYF. For the CDR3, the DNA is TGTGCCAGCAGTGAATATTTGGGGGCACAAGAGACCCAGTACTTC. Together with reference TRBV25-1 and TRBJ2-5, the CDR3 gives the full variable domain: EADIYQTPRYLVIGTGKKITLECSQTMGHDKMYWYQQDPGMELHLIHYSYGVNSTEKGDLSSESTVSRIRTEHFPLTLESARPSHTSQYLCASSEYLGAQETQYFGPGTRLLVL.

The chain has TRBV5-1 and TRBJ2-7; D might be TRBD2 (5 bases). The CDR3 runs 15 residues. In germline, CDR1 is SGHRS, CDR2 YFSETQ. The germline V and J ends were trimmed by 6 bases and 7 bases, with 23 bases remaining between them. DNA of the CDR3: TGCGCCAGCAAAGTAGGGTCTTTCGCCCGACTAGAGCAGTACTTC. This encodes CASKVGSFARLEQYF.

This clone was seen a handful of times. This sequence joins TRBV2 and TRBJ1-1; D call uncertain. The CDR3 has 14 amino acids. V shed 4 bases and J shed 5 bases, with 14 bases lying between them. CDR1 is SNHLY, CDR2 FYNNEI, per germline. Here the CDR3 reads CASSATKPGTEAFF. The CDR3 DNA is TGTGCCAGCAGTGCAACTAAACCGGGGACTGAAGCTTTCTTT.

The V and J genes are TRBV6-4 and TRBJ2-2; maybe TRBD2 (5 bases). CDR1 and CDR2 from the germline V gene are MRHNA and SNTAGT. The CDR3 contains 14 residues. Trimming shortened V by 6 bases and J by 1 base, and 9 bases separated the two germline ends. The CDR3 bases are TGTGCCAGCAGAAATACTAGGAACACCGGGGAGCTGTTTTTT. Encoded protein: CASRNTRNTGELFF.

The chain has TRBV6-5 and TRBJ2-7, with TRBD2 matching over 7 bases. The CDR3 loop spans 14 amino acids. CDR1 and CDR2 from the germline V gene are MNHEY and SVGAGI. J lost 4 bases, V lost 5 bases, and 8 bases had no gene match. DNA of the CDR3: TGTGCCAGCAGTAGGGGCGGGAGAGGGTACGAGCAGTACTTC. Translated, it gives CASSRGGRGYEQYF.

This chain uses TRBV7-2 with TRBJ1-3; no clear D gene. V lost 6 bases, J lost 4 bases, and 16 bases lay in between. Germline-derived CDR1 and CDR2 are SGHTA and FQGNSA. The CDR3 extends over 15 amino acids. CDR3 in amino acids: CASSQVPRSGNTIYF. In nucleotides, the CDR3 is TGTGCCAGCAGTCAGGTTCCGCGCTCCGGAAACACCATATATTTT.

The gene calls are TRBV7-9 and TRBJ2-1, with 12 bases aligning to TRBD2. Germline loops: CDR1 SEHNR, CDR2 FQNEAQ (reference sequence). The CDR3 length is 18 residues. The V and J ends lost 1 base and 0 bases, in that order; junction bases with no gene match: 4. CDR3 DNA: TGTGCCAGCAGCTTAGGACTAGCGGGGGAGAGCTCCTACAATGAGCAGTTCTTC. Amino acids: CASSLGLAGESSYNEQFF.

The V and J genes are TRBV2 and TRBJ2-3; 7 bases are shared with TRBD1. CDR3 length equals 14 residues. Germline assignment: CDR1 SNHLY and CDR2 FYNNEI. Germline trimming cut 5 bases from V and 2 bases from J; bases unmatched to any gene: 4. The CDR3 loop reads CASSPTGVTDTQYF. The CDR3 DNA reads as TGTGCCAGCAGTCCCACAGGGGTCACAGATACGCAGTATTTT.

The chain couples TRBV7-2 to TRBJ2-7, with TRBD2 identical over 12 bases. Germline V gene data show CDR1 as SGHTA and CDR2 as FQGNSA. The trim removed 5 bases at V and 6 bases at J, leaving 8 bases unmatched. The CDR3 is 15 amino acids. This chain's CDR3 is CASSPETSGSREQYF. CDR3 coding DNA: TGTGCCAGCAGCCCGGAGACTAGCGGGAGTCGCGAGCAGTACTTC.

This clone appeared a single time. The J gene is TRBJ2-7, the V gene TRBV20-1; no clear D gene. Germline V CDR1 and CDR2: DFQATT, SNEGSKA (reference sequence). V lost 4 bases, J lost 3 bases, and 4 bases lay in between. The CDR3 runs to 10 residues. This CDR3 reads CSATYYEQYF. DNA for the CDR3: TGCAGTGCTACCTACTACGAGCAGTACTTC.

The V and J genes are TRBV7-2 and TRBJ1-5, with TRBD1 identical over 11 bases. CDR3 length: 15 residues. Germline V gives CDR1 SGHTA, CDR2 FQGNSA. V was clipped by 4 bases and J by 7 bases; unmatched bases: 6. The CDR3 loop reads CASSSDRGQRQPQHF. DNA for the CDR3: TGTGCCAGCAGCTCGGACAGGGGGCAGAGGCAGCCCCAGCATTTT.

The chain carries TRBV9 and TRBJ2-3, with D perhaps matching TRBD2 (5 bases). Germline-derived CDR1 and CDR2 are SGDLS and YYNGEE. The CDR3 is made up of 14 amino acids. V dropped 3 bases and J dropped 6 bases, with 14 bases sitting between them. CDR3 residues: CASSAPERSDTQYF. As DNA, the CDR3 is TGTGCCAGCAGCGCCCCCGAGCGGTCCGATACGCAGTATTTT.

The rearrangement uses TRBV19 and TRBJ2-2; D is perhaps TRBD2 (5 bases). Per germline, CDR1 LNHDA and CDR2 SQIVND (reference sequence). This CDR3 has 15 residues. The germline V and J ends were trimmed by 6 bases and 6 bases, with 17 bases remaining between them. The CDR3 loop is CASSGGLPAAGELFF. CDR3 DNA sequence: TGTGCCAGTAGCGGCGGACTCCCGGCAGCCGGGGAGCTGTTTTTT.

With regard to this clone: Additional DNA sequences in this sample encode the identical CDR3. The V gene is TRBV7-2, the J gene TRBJ2-7; 10 bases match TRBD2. The CDR3 runs 15 residues. Germline V gene sequence: CDR1 SGHTA, CDR2 FQGNSA. J gave up 1 base and V 4 bases, and 4 bases lay outside the gene matches. CDR3 DNA sequence: TGTGCCAGCAGCTCTAGCGGGAGTCGATCCTACGAGCAGTACTTC. Translation: CASSSSGSRSYEQYF.

The chain joins TRBV6-5 to TRBJ2-5; D ambiguous. Germline values: CDR1 MNHEY, CDR2 SVGAGI. The CDR3 has 14 amino acids. Trimming took 8 bases from V and 5 from J, leaving 18 bases between them. The CDR3 loop reads CASSSMVTGETQYF. CDR3 DNA sequence: TGTGCCAGCTCAAGCATGGTTACCGGGGAGACCCAGTACTTC.

This clone has more than one count but fewer than ten. The chain links TRBV5-1 to TRBJ2-2; D gene uncertain. CDR1 is SGHRS and CDR2 is YFSETQ in the germline V gene. The CDR3 length is 16 residues. Trimming took off 0 bases at V and 4 bases at J, with 13 bases between the two ends. CDR3 amino acids: CASSLAGSRITGELFF. The CDR3 DNA reads as TGCGCCAGCAGCTTGGCCGGGTCGAGGATCACCGGGGAGCTGTTTTTT.

The chain carries TRBV6-2 or TRBV6-3 and TRBJ2-2, with 7 bases lining up with TRBD2. CDR1 and CDR2 from the germline V gene are MNHEY and SVGEGT. V dropped 4 bases and J dropped 2; count of bases not matched to a gene: 4. The CDR3 sequence is 15 residues long. CDR3 sequence reads: CASSLTSTNTGELFF. DNA of the CDR3: TGTGCCAGCAGTTTGACTAGCACCAACACCGGGGAGCTGTTTTTT.

On this clone: A junction end diverges from the germline sequence, so it may reflect a read error. The V and J genes are TRBV5-1 and TRBJ1-4, with 7 bases aligning to TRBD1. The V gene's germline CDR1 is SGHRS and CDR2 YFSETQ. The CDR3 extends over 14 amino acids. CDR3 DNA sequence: TGCGCCAGCAGATTGGGCGCAGGGGGGGAAAAACTGTTTTTT. This sequence encodes CASRLGAGGEKLFF.

This clone was picked up one time. The chain joins TRBV6-4 to TRBJ1-1; D remains unclear. The V end was cut by 4 bases, the J end by 4 bases, with 16 bases between. Germline-derived CDR1 and CDR2 are MRHNA and SNTAGT. The CDR3 totals 15 residues. The CDR3 spells CASSVKEGIGTEAFF. CDR3 nucleotide sequence: TGTGCCAGCAGTGTGAAGGAGGGAATAGGCACTGAAGCTTTCTTT.

This clone occurred a few times. The chain uses TRBV10-3 and TRBJ1-5; no clear D. CDR3 length: 13 residues. Germline CDR1 and CDR2: ENHRY and SYGVKD. V lost 4 bases, J lost 5 bases, and 9 bases lay in between. The CDR3 DNA is TGTGCCATCAGTGCGGGATACGATCAGCCCCAGCATTTT. Translated: CAISAGYDQPQHF.